These T cell receptor beta chains were read from a single sample in a study of blood T cell repertoires in COVID-19. Profiling relied on immunoSEQ multiplex PCR, and the TCRdb table lists in-frame clones only, not all of them. The table records 120,000 to 150,000 clones, approximately 86% of them present only once. Input material: peripheral blood. These TCRs come from a woman aged 60-75 years with acute or convalescent COVID-19. Both conserved end residues are part of each CDR3. Each record gives: V gene, J gene, CDR3 protein.

v_call: TRBV6-1; j_call: TRBJ1-4; cdr3_aa: CASSEGLQGTTNEKLFF
v_call: TRBV16; j_call: TRBJ2-7; cdr3_aa: CASSQWGQGDKKQYF
v_call: TRBV6-5; j_call: TRBJ2-7; cdr3_aa: CASIDVGTGLYEQYF
v_call: TRBV19; j_call: TRBJ1-5; cdr3_aa: CASSRQVNQPQHF
v_call: TRBV18; j_call: TRBJ1-3; cdr3_aa: CASRTGDSGNTIYF
v_call: TRBV7-7; j_call: TRBJ2-1; cdr3_aa: CASSSGPGLAYNEQFF
v_call: TRBV30; j_call: TRBJ2-1; cdr3_aa: CAWVGQGQPYNEQFF
v_call: TRBV11-3; j_call: TRBJ2-7; cdr3_aa: CASSFRSGSSYEQYF
v_call: TRBV5-5; j_call: TRBJ1-2; cdr3_aa: CASSPATGPNYGYTF
v_call: TRBV7-9; j_call: TRBJ1-5; cdr3_aa: CASSPGELLGNQPQHF
v_call: TRBV5-5; j_call: TRBJ1-1; cdr3_aa: CASSPFGSSNTEAFF
v_call: TRBV29-1; j_call: TRBJ1-1; cdr3_aa: CSVWILGAGRTEAFF
v_call: TRBV5-1; j_call: TRBJ1-1; cdr3_aa: CASSVQGLDTEAFF
v_call: TRBV4-2; j_call: TRBJ1-3; cdr3_aa: CASSHPGQGNTIYF
v_call: TRBV19; j_call: TRBJ1-1; cdr3_aa: CASSVTGGITEAFF
v_call: TRBV7-2; j_call: TRBJ1-5; cdr3_aa: CASSPYSNQPQHF
v_call: TRBV7-9; j_call: TRBJ2-5; cdr3_aa: CASSPALAAQETQYF
v_call: TRBV21-1; j_call: TRBJ1-1; cdr3_aa: CASSKEFDSPSTEAFF
v_call: TRBV4-3; j_call: TRBJ2-7; cdr3_aa: CASSQGSGAGGSYEQYF
v_call: TRBV3-1/TRBV3-2; j_call: TRBJ2-7; cdr3_aa: CASSPTGGRYEQYF
v_call: TRBV5-1; j_call: TRBJ2-7; cdr3_aa: CASSPQGSYEQYF
v_call: TRBV6-2/TRBV6-3; j_call: TRBJ1-1; cdr3_aa: CASSYLDREEGAFF
v_call: TRBV27; j_call: TRBJ1-2; cdr3_aa: CASSSLKFRDRFGGYGYTF
v_call: TRBV4-1; j_call: TRBJ1-2; cdr3_aa: CASSTTGGDGYTF
v_call: TRBV4-3; j_call: TRBJ2-1; cdr3_aa: CASSQELTSGGQSSYNEQFF
v_call: TRBV4-1; j_call: TRBJ1-1; cdr3_aa: CASSLLLEGSEAFF
v_call: TRBV28; j_call: TRBJ1-1; cdr3_aa: CASRTAGENTEAFF
v_call: TRBV6-2/TRBV6-3; j_call: TRBJ1-5; cdr3_aa: CASSYETGHRYQPQHF
v_call: TRBV6-5; j_call: TRBJ1-1; cdr3_aa: CASRRDSAFTEAFF
v_call: TRBV7-9; j_call: TRBJ1-1; cdr3_aa: CASSQPGRLSTEAFF
v_call: TRBV18; j_call: TRBJ1-3; cdr3_aa: CASSPGQAGNTIYF
v_call: TRBV28; j_call: TRBJ1-1; cdr3_aa: CASRAPGYTEAFF
v_call: TRBV28; j_call: TRBJ2-2; cdr3_aa: CASLPGQNTGELFF
v_call: TRBV7-7; j_call: TRBJ2-1; cdr3_aa: CASSLDTGPYNEQFF
v_call: TRBV28; j_call: TRBJ1-6; cdr3_aa: CASSLDRGLRNSPLHF
v_call: TRBV28; j_call: TRBJ2-2; cdr3_aa: CASRDLRRELFF
v_call: TRBV5-1; j_call: TRBJ2-7; cdr3_aa: CASSLTGVGYEQYF
v_call: TRBV7-2; j_call: TRBJ1-2; cdr3_aa: CASSLSEARGYTF
v_call: TRBV3-1/TRBV3-2; j_call: TRBJ2-3; cdr3_aa: CASSQDSGGTTQYF
v_call: TRBV18; j_call: TRBJ2-3; cdr3_aa: CASSLVAGSTDTQYF
v_call: TRBV5-1; j_call: TRBJ2-2; cdr3_aa: CASSWGPTGEGTGELFF